This passage covers 16 T cell receptor beta chains from one sample sequenced in a study of cytomegalovirus exposure and HLA in healthy donors. The PCR used 60 Vbeta and 13 Jbeta primers. Measured with immunoSEQ multiplex PCR; TCRdb has only the in-frame clones, and not every one. The data hold approximately 120,000 clones, with around 67% observed a single time. Specimen: PBMCs. The receptors derive from a man aged 60 to 69 in good health and CMV-seropositive.

The gene calls are TRBV5-1 and TRBJ2-7, with 9 bases matching TRBD1. This CDR3 is built from 14 residues. Germline CDR1 reads SGHRS; CDR2 reads YFSETQ. The ends lost 4 bases at V and 6 bases at J; junction bases unmatched: 8. The DNA of the CDR3 is TGCGCCAGCAGCCTTTCCGGGACAGGGAGCGAGCAGTACTTC. It yields the protein CASSLSGTGSEQYF. The full variable domain, completed using reference TRBV5-1 and TRBJ2-7, is KAGVTQTPRYLIKTRGQQVTLSCSPISGHRSVSWYQQTPGQGLQFLFEYFSETQRNKGNFPGRFSGRQFSNSRSEMNVSTLELGDSALYLCASSLSGTGSEQYFGPGTRLTVT.

The sample holds a few counts of this clone. The V and J genes are TRBV18 and TRBJ1-4; D gene ambiguous. V lost 5 bases and J 3 bases, leaving 13 bases between the germline ends. This CDR3 has 15 amino acids. In germline, CDR1 is KGHSH, CDR2 LQKENI. The CDR3: CASSESPEPNEKLFF. In DNA, the CDR3 is TGTGCCAGCTCAGAATCGCCGGAGCCTAATGAAAAACTGTTTTTT.

The chain combines TRBV5-1 with TRBJ2-5, with 15 positions matching TRBD2. The CDR3 covers 17 residues. CDR1 is SGHRS and CDR2 is YFSETQ in the germline V gene. V shed 7 bases and J 4 bases; nucleotides not matched to a gene: 11. CDR3 bases: TGCGCCAGCCGCACTATCCCGGGACTAGCGGGGGGAGAGACCCAGTACTTC. Encoded protein: CASRTIPGLAGGETQYF.

The chain uses TRBV28 and TRBJ1-4; 7 nucleotides line up with TRBD1. Germline lookup yields CDR1 MDHEN and CDR2 SYDVKM. V gave up 5 bases and J gave up 2 bases; unmatched junction bases: 2. This CDR3 is 14 amino acids long. CDR3 coding DNA: TGTGCCAGCAGTCCGGACAGGACTAATGAAAAACTGTTTTTT. Translated, it gives CASSPDRTNEKLFF.

The chain carries TRBV7-9 and TRBJ1-6; D is unclear. Per the germline V gene, CDR1 is SEHNR and CDR2 is FQNEAQ (reference sequence). The CDR3 totals 14 residues. The ends were cut back, 1 base at V and 3 bases at J, with 4 bases in the middle. DNA for the CDR3: TGTGCCAGCAGCTTAGGAGGCTATAATTCACCCCTCCACTTT. It specifies CASSLGGYNSPLHF.

This sequence joins TRBV28 and TRBJ2-1; 8 positions match TRBD2. From germline, CDR1 is MDHEN and CDR2 SYDVKM. Losses at the gene ends were 7 bases for V and 8 bases for J; bases not matched to a gene: 13. The CDR3 extends over 15 amino acids. The CDR3 DNA reads as TGTGCCAGCACTTCTAGTCGGGGGGGAGCCTATGAGCAGTTCTTC. This sequence encodes CASTSSRGGAYEQFF. The full variable domain, its missing parts supplied by reference TRBV28 and TRBJ2-1, is DVKVTQSSRYLVKRTGEKVFLECVQDMDHENMFWYRQDPGLGLRLIYFSYDVKMKEKGDIPEGYSVSREKKERFSLILESASTNQTSMYLCASTSSRGGAYEQFFGPGTRLTVL.

The chain links TRBV6-5 to TRBJ2-7; 10 bases map to TRBD2. CDR1 is MNHEY and CDR2 is SVGAGI in the germline V gene. J was trimmed by 5 bases and V by 2 bases; bases with no gene match: 6. The CDR3 contains 15 residues. CDR3 sequence reads: CASSYRGAGGHEQYF. CDR3 bases: TGTGCCAGCAGTTACAGGGGAGCGGGGGGGCACGAGCAGTACTTC.

This clone was counted between two and nine times. V usage is TRBV14 and J usage is TRBJ1-6, with TRBD1 matching over 10 bases. V gave up 9 bases and J gave up 4 bases; unmatched junction bases: 12. Germline CDR1 SGHDN, CDR2 FVKESK. The CDR3 has 17 amino acids. CDR3 region: CARESRDRGKYNSPLHF. The CDR3 bases are TGTGCCAGGGAATCTAGGGACAGGGGAAAATATAATTCACCCCTCCACTTT.

CDR3 DNA: TGTGCCAGCAGCCCCGCCGAGGTCGGGAAGACCCAGTACTTC. The encoded protein is CASSPAEVGKTQYF. The chain joins TRBV6-6 to TRBJ2-5, with a weak D call TRBD2 (5 bases). Germline V gene lookup returns CDR1 MNHNY and CDR2 SVGAGI (reference sequence). The CDR3 has 14 amino acids. V lost 6 bases and J lost 6, with 17 bases in between.

The genes are TRBV5-1 and TRBJ1-4; 7 nucleotides align to TRBD1. CDR1 and CDR2 from the germline V gene are SGHRS and YFSETQ. The trim removed 2 bases at V and 8 bases at J, leaving 9 bases unmatched. The CDR3 contains 15 residues. This CDR3 is CASSFQGEGGEKLFF. The DNA of the CDR3 is TGCGCCAGCAGCTTCCAGGGGGAAGGTGGCGAAAAACTGTTTTTT.

The chain is built from TRBV5-1 and TRBJ2-1, with 11 bases identical to TRBD1. J gave up 8 bases and V 3 bases, and 7 bases lay outside the gene matches. The CDR3 is 15 amino acids. Looked up from germline, CDR1 is SGHRS and CDR2 is YFSETQ. The DNA of the CDR3 is TGCGCCAGCAGCTGGGGGACAGGGGGAGGGGATGAGCAGTTCTTC. Its translation: CASSWGTGGGDEQFF.

The chain has TRBV15 and TRBJ1-2; D possibly corresponds to TRBD1 (6 bases). The CDR3 is 14 amino acids. V dropped 0 bases and J dropped 4 bases, with 9 bases sitting between them. CDR1 is LNHNV, CDR2 YYDKDF, per germline (reference sequence). CDR3 residues: CATSRDRQAYGYTF. The DNA for the CDR3 is TGTGCCACCAGCAGAGATAGACAGGCCTATGGCTACACCTTC.

About this clone: Other nucleotide sequences from this sample produce the same CDR3. This rearrangement joins TRBV5-1 to TRBJ2-5; no firm D call. This CDR3 is 14 amino acids long. The germline V gene has CDR1 SGHRS and CDR2 YFSETQ. The germline V and J ends were trimmed by 2 bases and 4 bases, with 12 bases remaining between them. This chain's CDR3 is CASSLTGSRETQYF. CDR3 sequence (DNA): TGCGCCAGCAGCTTAACCGGGTCCCGAGAGACCCAGTACTTC.

This chain uses TRBV2 with TRBJ2-2, with D maybe TRBD1 (6 bases). Trimming stripped 8 bases from V and 5 bases from J, with 6 bases between. There are 11 residues in the CDR3. From germline, CDR1 is SNHLY and CDR2 FYNNEI. The CDR3 loop is CASQGTGELFF. In nucleotides, the CDR3 is TGTGCCAGCCAGGGGACCGGGGAGCTGTTTTTT.

The chain combines TRBV15 with TRBJ2-3; D gene uncertain. V was pared by 3 bases and J by 4 bases, with 8 bases between. The CDR3 length is 13 residues. From germline, CDR1 is LNHNV and CDR2 YYDKDF (reference sequence). CDR3: CATSRLLADTQYF. In nucleotides, the CDR3 is TGTGCCACCAGCAGGTTACTCGCAGATACGCAGTATTTT.

The V gene is TRBV7-9, the J gene TRBJ2-7; 10 bases agree with TRBD1. Per the germline V gene, CDR1 is SEHNR and CDR2 is FQNEAQ (reference sequence). V was clipped by 0 bases and J by 2 bases; unmatched bases: 4. The CDR3 runs 16 residues. This CDR3 is CASSLAGTGVTYEQYF. As DNA, the CDR3 is TGTGCCAGCAGCTTAGCTGGGACAGGGGTCACCTACGAGCAGTACTTC.